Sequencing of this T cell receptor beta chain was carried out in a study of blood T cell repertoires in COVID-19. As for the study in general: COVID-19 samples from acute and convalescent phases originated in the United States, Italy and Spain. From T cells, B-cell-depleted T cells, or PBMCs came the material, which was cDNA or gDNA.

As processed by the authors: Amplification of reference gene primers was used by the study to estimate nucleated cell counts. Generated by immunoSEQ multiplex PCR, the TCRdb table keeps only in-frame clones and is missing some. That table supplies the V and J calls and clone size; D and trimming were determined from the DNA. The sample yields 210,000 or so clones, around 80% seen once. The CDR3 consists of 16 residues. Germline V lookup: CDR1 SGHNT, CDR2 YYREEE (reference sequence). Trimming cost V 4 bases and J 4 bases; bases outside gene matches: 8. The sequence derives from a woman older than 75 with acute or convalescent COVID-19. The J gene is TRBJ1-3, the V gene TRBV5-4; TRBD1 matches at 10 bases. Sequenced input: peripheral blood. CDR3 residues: CASSLADRGPGNTIYF. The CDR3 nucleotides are TGTGCCAGCAGCCTGGCCGACAGGGGGCCAGGAAACACCATATATTTT.